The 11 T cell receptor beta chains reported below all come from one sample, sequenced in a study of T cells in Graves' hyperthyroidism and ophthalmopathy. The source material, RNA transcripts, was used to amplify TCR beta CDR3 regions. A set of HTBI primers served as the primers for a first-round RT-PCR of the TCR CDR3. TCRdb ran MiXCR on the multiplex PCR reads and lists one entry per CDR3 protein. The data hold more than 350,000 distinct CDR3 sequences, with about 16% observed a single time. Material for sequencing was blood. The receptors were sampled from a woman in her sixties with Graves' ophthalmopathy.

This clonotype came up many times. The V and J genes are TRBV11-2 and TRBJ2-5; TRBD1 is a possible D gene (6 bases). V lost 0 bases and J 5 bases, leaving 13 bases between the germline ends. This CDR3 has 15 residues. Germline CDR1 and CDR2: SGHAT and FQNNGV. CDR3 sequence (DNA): TGTGCCAGCAGCTTAGATATGGGGGCTTGGGAGACCCAGTACTTC. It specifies CASSLDMGAWETQYF.

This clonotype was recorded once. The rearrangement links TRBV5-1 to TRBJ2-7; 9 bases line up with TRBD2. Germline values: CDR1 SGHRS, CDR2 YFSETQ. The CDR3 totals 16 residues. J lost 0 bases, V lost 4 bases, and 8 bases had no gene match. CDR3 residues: CASSRTSAISSYEQYF. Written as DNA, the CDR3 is TGCGCCAGCAGCCGGACTAGCGCGATCAGCTCCTACGAGCAGTACTTC. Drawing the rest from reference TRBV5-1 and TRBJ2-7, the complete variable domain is KAGVTQTPRYLIKTRGQQVTLSCSPISGHRSVSWYQQTPGQGLQFLFEYFSETQRNKGNFPGRFSGRQFSNSRSEMNVSTLELGDSALYLCASSRTSAISSYEQYFGPGTRLTVT.

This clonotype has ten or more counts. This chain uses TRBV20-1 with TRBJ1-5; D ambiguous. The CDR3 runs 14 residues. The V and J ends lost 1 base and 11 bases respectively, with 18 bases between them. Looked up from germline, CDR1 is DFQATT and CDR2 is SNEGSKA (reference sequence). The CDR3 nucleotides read TGCAGTGCTAGAGGCGGCTACGTAGGCGATTCCCAGCATTTT. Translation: CSARGGYVGDSQHF.

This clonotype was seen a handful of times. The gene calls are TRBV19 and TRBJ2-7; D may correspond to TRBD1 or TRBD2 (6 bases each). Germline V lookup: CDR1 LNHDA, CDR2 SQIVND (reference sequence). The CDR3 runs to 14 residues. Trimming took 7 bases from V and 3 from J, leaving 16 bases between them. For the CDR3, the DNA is TGTGCCAGTACCCCGCGGGACAAAAACTACGAGCAGTACTTC. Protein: CASTPRDKNYEQYF.

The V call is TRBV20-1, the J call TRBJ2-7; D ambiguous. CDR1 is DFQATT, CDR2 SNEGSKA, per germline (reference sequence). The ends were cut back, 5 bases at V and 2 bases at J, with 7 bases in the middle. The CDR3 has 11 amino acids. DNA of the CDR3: TGCAGTGCTTGGGCGGCCTACGAGCAGTACTTC. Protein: CSAWAAYEQYF.

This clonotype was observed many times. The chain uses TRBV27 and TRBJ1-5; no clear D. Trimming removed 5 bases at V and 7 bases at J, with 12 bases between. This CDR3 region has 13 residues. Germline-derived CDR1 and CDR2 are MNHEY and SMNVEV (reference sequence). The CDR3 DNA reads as TGTGCCAGCAGTCCCAACCCTGGCCAGCCCCAGCATTTT. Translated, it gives CASSPNPGQPQHF.

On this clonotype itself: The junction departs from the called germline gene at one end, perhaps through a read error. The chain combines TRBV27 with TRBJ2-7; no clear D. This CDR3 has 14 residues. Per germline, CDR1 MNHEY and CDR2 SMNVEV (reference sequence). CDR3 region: CASSFRRNGYGQYF. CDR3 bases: TGTGCCAGCAGTTTCCGCAGGAATGGGTACGGGCAGTACTTC.

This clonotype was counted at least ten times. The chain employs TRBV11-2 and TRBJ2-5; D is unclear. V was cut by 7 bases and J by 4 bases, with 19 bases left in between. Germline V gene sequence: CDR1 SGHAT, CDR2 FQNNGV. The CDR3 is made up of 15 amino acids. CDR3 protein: CASNHLTSPPETQYF. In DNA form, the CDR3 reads TGTGCCAGCAACCACCTGACCAGCCCCCCAGAGACCCAGTACTTC.

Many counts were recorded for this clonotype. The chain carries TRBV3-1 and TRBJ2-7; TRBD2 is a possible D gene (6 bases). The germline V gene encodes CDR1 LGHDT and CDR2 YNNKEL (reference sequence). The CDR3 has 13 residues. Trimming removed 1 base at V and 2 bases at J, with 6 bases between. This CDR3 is CASSQGTTYEQYF. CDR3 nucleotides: TGTGCCAGCAGCCAAGGGACTACCTACGAGCAGTACTTC.

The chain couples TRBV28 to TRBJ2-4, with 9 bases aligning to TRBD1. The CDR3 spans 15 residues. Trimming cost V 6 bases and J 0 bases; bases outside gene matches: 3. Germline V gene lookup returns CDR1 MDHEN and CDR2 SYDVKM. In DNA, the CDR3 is TGTGCCAGCAGGGACAGGGGTAAAGCCAAAAACATTCAGTACTTC. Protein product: CASRDRGKAKNIQYF.

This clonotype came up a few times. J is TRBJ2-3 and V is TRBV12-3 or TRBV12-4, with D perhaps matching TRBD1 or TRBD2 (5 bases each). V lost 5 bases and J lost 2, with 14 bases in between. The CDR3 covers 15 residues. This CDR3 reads CASSRRDRLTDTQYF. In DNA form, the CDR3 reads TGTGCCAGCAGTCGCCGGGACCGCCTCACAGATACGCAGTATTTT.